This T cell receptor beta chain was recovered during a study of blood T cell repertoires in COVID-19. About the research overall: Whether acute or convalescent, the COVID-19 samples came from the United States, Italy and Spain. The cDNA or gDNA used as material had been derived from T cells, B-cell-depleted T cells, or PBMCs.

Generated by immunoSEQ multiplex PCR, the TCRdb table keeps only in-frame clones and is missing some. The data show tens of thousands of clones, 91% seen once. Germline CDR1 SNHLY, CDR2 FYNNEI. This CDR3 contains 13 residues. V lost 5 bases, J lost 4 bases, and 5 bases stayed unmatched. Sequenced: peripheral blood. The rearrangement uses TRBV2 and TRBJ2-7, with TRBD1 matching 7 bases. This clonotype was obtained from a woman between 50 and 59 years old in a cohort sampled during active COVID-19. Written as DNA, the CDR3 is TGTGCCAGCAGTTTAGACAGGGCTTACGAGCAGTACTTC. Its translation: CASSLDRAYEQYF.